These 27 T cell receptor beta chains originate from one sample sequenced in a study of cytomegalovirus exposure and HLA in healthy donors. The PCR ran on 60 Vbeta and 13 Jbeta primers. TCRdb's table, derived via immunoSEQ multiplex PCR, lists solely in-frame clones and lacks some. The sample has approximately 150,000 clones, around 85% seen once. Sequenced: PBMCs. Receptor source: a middle-aged man in good health and CMV-seropositive.

This chain uses TRBV2 with TRBJ1-5; D perhaps matches TRBD1 (6 bases). The CDR3 consists of 14 residues. Germline V CDR1 and CDR2: SNHLY, FYNNEI. V dropped 3 bases and J dropped 7 bases, with 13 bases sitting between them. CDR3 loop: CASSDFGRGQPQHF. The CDR3 DNA reads as TGTGCCAGCAGTGATTTCGGCAGGGGACAGCCCCAGCATTTT.

In this sample, this clone turned up a few times. This chain connects TRBV6-5 to TRBJ2-1; 9 positions match TRBD2. The CDR3 extends over 15 amino acids. V lost 4 bases and J lost 5; bases outside the gene matches: 6. Germline lookup yields CDR1 MNHEY and CDR2 SVGAGI. CDR3: CASSLPTSGHNEQFF. Written as DNA, the CDR3 is TGTGCCAGCAGTTTGCCGACTAGCGGTCACAATGAGCAGTTCTTC.

The V gene is TRBV5-1, the J gene TRBJ1-2, with 8 bases matching TRBD1. J was trimmed by 4 bases and V by 7 bases; bases with no gene match: 21. Germline-derived CDR1 and CDR2 are SGHRS and YFSETQ. The CDR3 is made up of 18 amino acids. The CDR3 spells CASSHGDRGGLIRYGYTF. DNA for the CDR3: TGCGCCAGCTCCCATGGAGACAGGGGCGGATTAATACGCTATGGCTACACCTTC. Combining the CDR3 with reference TRBV5-1 and TRBJ1-2 gives the whole variable domain KAGVTQTPRYLIKTRGQQVTLSCSPISGHRSVSWYQQTPGQGLQFLFEYFSETQRNKGNFPGRFSGRQFSNSRSEMNVSTLELGDSALYLCASSHGDRGGLIRYGYTFGSGTRLTVV.

The V and J genes are TRBV9 and TRBJ2-3, with 14 bases identical to TRBD2. The CDR3 totals 16 residues. With 4 bases clipped from V and 4 bases from J, the junction kept 5 bases outside the gene matches. Germline V gene sequence: CDR1 SGDLS, CDR2 YYNGEE. In DNA, the CDR3 is TGTGCCAGCAGCCCCGGACTAGCGGGAGGTTCAGATACGCAGTATTTT. Amino acids: CASSPGLAGGSDTQYF. Drawing the rest from reference TRBV9 and TRBJ2-3, the complete variable domain is DSGVTQTPKHLITATGQRVTLRCSPRSGDLSVYWYQQSLDQGLQFLIQYYNGEERAKGNILERFSAQQFPDLHSELNLSSLELGDSALYFCASSPGLAGGSDTQYFGPGTRLTVL.

Concerning this clone: The same CDR3 arises from other DNA sequences in this sample as well. The chain has TRBV5-1 and TRBJ2-5; 8 nucleotides match TRBD1. The V gene end was trimmed by 4 bases and the J gene end by 3 bases; junction bases not matched to a gene: 5. The CDR3 totals 14 residues. CDR1 and CDR2 from the germline V gene are SGHRS and YFSETQ. CDR3 sequence (DNA): TGCGCCAGCAGCCCCCAGACAGGGGAAGAGACCCAGTACTTC. It yields the protein CASSPQTGEETQYF.

V and J are TRBV5-1 and TRBJ1-1; 7 bases agree with TRBD1. CDR3 length equals 16 residues. CDR1 and CDR2 (germline): SGHRS, YFSETQ. J lost 3 bases, V lost 0 bases, and 8 bases had no gene match. CDR3 amino acids: CASSLAYRGKYTEAFF. CDR3 DNA: TGCGCCAGCAGCTTGGCCTACAGGGGCAAATACACTGAAGCTTTCTTT.

This chain uses TRBV2 with TRBJ2-7, with 11 bases matching TRBD2. In germline, CDR1 is SNHLY, CDR2 FYNNEI. CDR3 length: 15 residues. Trimming took 5 bases from V and 2 from J; bases not matched to a gene: 5. The CDR3: CASSLGLAGPYEQYF. In nucleotides, the CDR3 is TGTGCCAGCAGTCTTGGACTAGCGGGCCCCTACGAGCAGTACTTC.

The gene calls are TRBV5-1 and TRBJ2-3, with D perhaps matching TRBD1 (6 bases). Per germline, CDR1 SGHRS and CDR2 YFSETQ. The CDR3 extends over 15 amino acids. V gave up 4 bases and J gave up 2 bases, with 14 bases separating them. CDR3 DNA sequence: TGCGCCAGCAGCCCCGCCGGACAGATCACAGATACGCAGTATTTT. Amino acid sequence: CASSPAGQITDTQYF.

This clone was observed a few times. V is TRBV6-5 and J is TRBJ2-5; 8 bases are a match to TRBD1. Per the germline V gene, CDR1 is MNHEY and CDR2 is SVGAGI. The CDR3 extends over 16 amino acids. J was trimmed by 4 bases and V by 0 bases; bases with no gene match: 7. The chain's CDR3 is CASSYSGQARGETQYF. CDR3 bases: TGTGCCAGCAGTTACTCGGGACAGGCTCGGGGAGAGACCCAGTACTTC.

This clone appeared a few times. The rearrangement uses TRBV9 and TRBJ2-6, with 7 bases aligning to TRBD1. Germline V gene lookup returns CDR1 SGDLS and CDR2 YYNGEE. J gave up 1 base and V 0 bases, and 1 base lay outside the gene matches. The CDR3 consists of 16 residues. The CDR3 loop reads CASSVVTGSGANVLTF. Written as DNA, the CDR3 is TGTGCCAGCAGCGTAGTGACAGGGTCTGGGGCCAACGTCCTGACTTTC.

CDR3 sequence: CASSADRGRMYF. CDR3 DNA sequence: TGTGCCAGCAGCGCCGACAGGGGAAGGATGTACTTC. The chain couples TRBV5-5 to TRBJ2-7, with TRBD1 identical over 8 bases. V dropped 4 bases and J dropped 12; count of bases not matched to a gene: 9. The CDR3 has 12 amino acids. CDR1 SGHKS and CDR2 YYEKEE come from the germline V gene (reference sequence). The full variable domain, its missing parts supplied by reference TRBV5-5 and TRBJ2-7, is DAGVTQSPTHLIKTRGQQVTLRCSPISGHKSVSWYQQVLGQGPQFIFQYYEKEERGRGNFPDRFSARQFPNYSSELNVNALLLGDSALYLCASSADRGRMYFGPGTRLTVT.

This chain links TRBV5-1 with TRBJ2-7; D gene uncertain. Germline assignment: CDR1 SGHRS and CDR2 YFSETQ. This CDR3 contains 14 residues. V was pared by 3 bases and J by 0 bases, with 10 bases between. CDR3 amino acids: CASSSDSNSYEQYF. The CDR3 DNA follows: TGCGCCAGCAGCTCAGACTCCAACTCCTACGAGCAGTACTTC.

The chain carries TRBV7-2 and TRBJ1-5, with TRBD1 as a possible D gene (5 bases). Germline V CDR1 and CDR2: SGHTA, FQGNSA. The V and J ends lost 2 bases and 7 bases respectively, with 12 bases between them. This CDR3 spans 14 amino acids. CDR3 sequence (DNA): TGTGCCAGCAGCTTAAACCAGGGAAAACAGCCCCAGCATTTT. It codes for CASSLNQGKQPQHF.

J is TRBJ2-1 and V is TRBV5-1; tentatively, D is TRBD2 (6 bases). CDR1 and CDR2 from the germline V gene are SGHRS and YFSETQ. Trimming pared 3 bases from V and 1 base from J, leaving 17 bases between. This CDR3 region has 17 residues. The CDR3 loop is CASSSGTGTGSYNEQFF. CDR3 coding DNA: TGCGCCAGCAGCTCCGGAACCGGGACTGGATCCTACAATGAGCAGTTCTTC. The full variable domain, rest sourced from reference TRBV5-1 and TRBJ2-1, is KAGVTQTPRYLIKTRGQQVTLSCSPISGHRSVSWYQQTPGQGLQFLFEYFSETQRNKGNFPGRFSGRQFSNSRSEMNVSTLELGDSALYLCASSSGTGTGSYNEQFFGPGTRLTVL.

V and J are TRBV30 and TRBJ2-6, with a weak D call TRBD1 (6 bases). V lost 4 bases, J lost 3 bases, and 13 bases lay in between. Germline loops: CDR1 GTSNPN, CDR2 SVGIG (reference sequence). The CDR3 covers 15 residues. The CDR3 bases are TGTGCCTGGACCACCCAGGGGTATGGGGCCAACGTCCTGACTTTC. Amino acid sequence: CAWTTQGYGANVLTF. The complete variable domain, with remaining parts taken from reference TRBV30 and TRBJ2-6, reads SQTIHQWPATLVQPVGSPLSLECTVEGTSNPNLYWYRQAAGRGLQLLFYSVGIGQISSEVPQNLSASRPQDRQFILSSKKLLLSDSGFYLCAWTTQGYGANVLTFGAGSRLTVL.

V and J are TRBV7-3 and TRBJ2-7; perhaps TRBD2 as D (5 bases). Germline CDR1 and CDR2: SGHTA and FQGTGA. Trimming took 2 bases from V and 1 from J, leaving 9 bases between them. The CDR3 covers 14 residues. The CDR3 protein is CASSLSRGSYEQYF. In DNA, the CDR3 is TGTGCCAGCAGCTTATCCCGGGGATCCTACGAGCAGTACTTC.

CDR3 in amino acids: CASSRRGMNTEAFF. The CDR3 nucleotides are TGTGCCAGCTCTAGACGGGGAATGAACACTGAAGCTTTCTTT. The chain combines TRBV2 with TRBJ1-1; no reliable D call. CDR3 length equals 14 residues. Germline V gene data show CDR1 as SNHLY and CDR2 as FYNNEI. With 8 bases removed from V and 0 bases from J, the gap between germline ends came to 13 bases.

The chain combines TRBV5-1 with TRBJ2-2; 9 positions agree with TRBD1. The length of the CDR3 is 18 residues. The germline CDR1 and CDR2 sequences are SGHRS and YFSETQ. With V trimmed by 4 bases and J by 4 bases, 14 bases remained unmatched. The CDR3: CASSLGAQGASGTGELFF. The CDR3 nucleotides read TGCGCCAGCAGCCTAGGAGCACAGGGGGCAAGCGGCACCGGGGAGCTGTTTTTT.

CDR3 protein: CASSTGLASGYNEQFF. The CDR3 DNA reads as TGTGCCAGCAGCACCGGTTTGGCTAGCGGGTACAATGAGCAGTTCTTC. The chain uses TRBV9 and TRBJ2-1; TRBD2 aligns across 8 bases. CDR1 and CDR2 (germline): SGDLS, YYNGEE. The CDR3 covers 16 residues. V gave up 4 bases and J gave up 4 bases; unmatched junction bases: 10.

On this clone itself: The junction departs from germline at one end; a sequencing error may be responsible. The chain employs TRBV7-7 and TRBJ2-7, with unresolved D. The germline V gene has CDR1 SSHAT and CDR2 FNYEAQ (reference sequence). The CDR3 runs to 15 residues. The CDR3: CASSLGPGLTYEQYF. CDR3 coding DNA: TGTGCTAGCAGCTTAGGCCCAGGCCTCACCTACGAGCAGTACTTC.

The gene calls are TRBV11-3 and TRBJ2-5; 9 bases agree with TRBD2. The CDR3 loop spans 16 amino acids. Germline CDR1 reads SGHNT; CDR2 reads YENEEA. Losses at the gene ends were 1 base for V and 5 bases for J; bases not matched to a gene: 8. Here the CDR3 DNA reads TGTGCCAGCAGCTTAGGGGGGACTAGCCCTCAGGAGACCCAGTACTTC. This translates into CASSLGGTSPQETQYF.

This chain uses TRBV7-2 with TRBJ2-7, with 7 bases fitting TRBD1. CDR3 size: 14 residues. Germline assignment: CDR1 SGHTA and CDR2 FQGNSA. J was trimmed by 1 base and V by 5 bases; bases with no gene match: 5. CDR3: CASSPDRMSYEQYF. CDR3 bases: TGTGCCAGCAGCCCGGACAGGATGTCCTACGAGCAGTACTTC.

The V and J genes are TRBV7-8 and TRBJ2-5; D gene ambiguous. The length of the CDR3 is 12 residues. With 1 base removed from V and 5 bases from J, the gap between germline ends came to 5 bases. Looked up from germline, CDR1 is SGHVS and CDR2 is FQNEAQ. CDR3 loop: CASSLGAETQYF. The DNA of the CDR3 is TGTGCCAGCAGCTTAGGGGCCGAGACCCAGTACTTC.

The rearrangement joins TRBV30 to TRBJ2-5; the match to TRBD1 covers 9 bases. CDR1 and CDR2 from the germline V gene are GTSNPN and SVGIG (reference sequence). This CDR3 comprises 14 residues. The trim removed 5 bases at V and 5 bases at J, leaving 9 bases unmatched. The CDR3 is CAWGRQGVGETQYF. CDR3 sequence (DNA): TGTGCCTGGGGTCGACAGGGGGTAGGGGAGACCCAGTACTTC.

V usage is TRBV6-4 and J usage is TRBJ2-5; D gene unclear. Per germline, CDR1 MRHNA and CDR2 SNTAGT. V lost 4 bases, J lost 1 base, and 7 bases lay in between. This CDR3 has 13 residues. The CDR3 DNA is TGTGCCAGCAGTGCAGGCCCCCAAGAGACCCAGTACTTC. Encoded protein: CASSAGPQETQYF.

This clone was observed a single time. The chain has TRBV2 and TRBJ2-5; a possible D gene is TRBD2 (5 bases). Germline CDR1 and CDR2: SNHLY and FYNNEI. V was cut by 4 bases and J by 3 bases, with 15 bases left in between. The CDR3 runs 15 residues. The CDR3 is CASSVRLALKETQYF. In nucleotides, the CDR3 is TGTGCCAGCAGTGTCCGGCTAGCTCTGAAAGAGACCCAGTACTTC. The complete variable domain, with remaining parts taken from reference TRBV2 and TRBJ2-5, reads EPEVTQTPSHQVTQMGQEVILRCVPISNHLYFYWYRQILGQKVEFLVSFYNNEISEKSEIFDDQFSVERPDGSNFTLKIRSTKLEDSAMYFCASSVRLALKETQYFGPGTRLLVL.

The table lists this clone with a few counts. The chain has TRBV5-1 and TRBJ2-1; D gene uncertain. The germline CDR1 and CDR2 sequences are SGHRS and YFSETQ. The CDR3 has 15 residues. The V end lost 0 bases, the J end lost 4 bases, and 11 bases lay between the germline ends. The CDR3 bases are TGCGCCAGCAGCTTGGACAGTCCCTCTTACAATGAGCAGTTCTTC. Translated: CASSLDSPSYNEQFF.